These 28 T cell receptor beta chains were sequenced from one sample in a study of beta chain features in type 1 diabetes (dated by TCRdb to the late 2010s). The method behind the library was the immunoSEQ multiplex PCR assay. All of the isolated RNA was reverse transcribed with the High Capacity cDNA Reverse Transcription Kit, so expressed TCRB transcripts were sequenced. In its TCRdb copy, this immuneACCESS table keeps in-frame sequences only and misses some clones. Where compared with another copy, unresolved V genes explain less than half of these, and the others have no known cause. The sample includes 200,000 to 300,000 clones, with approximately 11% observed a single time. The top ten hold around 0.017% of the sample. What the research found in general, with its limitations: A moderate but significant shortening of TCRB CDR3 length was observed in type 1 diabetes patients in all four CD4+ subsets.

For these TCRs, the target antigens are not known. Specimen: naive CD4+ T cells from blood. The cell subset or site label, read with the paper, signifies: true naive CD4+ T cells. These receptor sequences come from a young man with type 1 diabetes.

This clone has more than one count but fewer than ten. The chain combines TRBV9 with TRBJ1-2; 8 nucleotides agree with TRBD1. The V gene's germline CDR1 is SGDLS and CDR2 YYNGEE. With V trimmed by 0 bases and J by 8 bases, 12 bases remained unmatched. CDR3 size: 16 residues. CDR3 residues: CASSVGPMDRARGYTF. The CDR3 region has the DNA TGTGCCAGCAGCGTAGGACCAATGGACAGGGCGCGGGGCTACACCTTC.

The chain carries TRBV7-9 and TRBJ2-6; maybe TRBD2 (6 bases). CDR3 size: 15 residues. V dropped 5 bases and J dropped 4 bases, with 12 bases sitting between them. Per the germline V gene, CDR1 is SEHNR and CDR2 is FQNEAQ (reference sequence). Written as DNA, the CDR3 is TGTGCCAGCAGCCCTCGGAGGGTGGGGGCCAACGTCCTGACTTTC. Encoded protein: CASSPRRVGANVLTF.

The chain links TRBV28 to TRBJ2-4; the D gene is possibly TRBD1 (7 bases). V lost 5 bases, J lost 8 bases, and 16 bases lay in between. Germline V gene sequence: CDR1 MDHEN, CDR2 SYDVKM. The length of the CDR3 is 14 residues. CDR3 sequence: CASSGGTAMDIQYF. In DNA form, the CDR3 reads TGTGCCAGCAGTGGCGGGACAGCAATGGACATTCAGTACTTC.

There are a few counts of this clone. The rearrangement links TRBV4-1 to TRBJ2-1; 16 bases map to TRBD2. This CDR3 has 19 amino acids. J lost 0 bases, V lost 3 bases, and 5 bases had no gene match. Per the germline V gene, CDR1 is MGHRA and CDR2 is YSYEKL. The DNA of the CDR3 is TGCGCCAGCAGCCAGGTGGGACTAGCGGGGGGGCGCTCCTACAATGAGCAGTTCTTC. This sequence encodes CASSQVGLAGGRSYNEQFF.

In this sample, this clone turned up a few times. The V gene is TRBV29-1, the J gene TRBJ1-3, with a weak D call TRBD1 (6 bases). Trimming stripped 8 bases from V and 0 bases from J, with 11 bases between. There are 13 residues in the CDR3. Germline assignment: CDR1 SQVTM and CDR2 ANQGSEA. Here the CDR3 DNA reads TGCAGCATCTGGACAGCCTCTGGAAACACCATATATTTT. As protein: CSIWTASGNTIYF.

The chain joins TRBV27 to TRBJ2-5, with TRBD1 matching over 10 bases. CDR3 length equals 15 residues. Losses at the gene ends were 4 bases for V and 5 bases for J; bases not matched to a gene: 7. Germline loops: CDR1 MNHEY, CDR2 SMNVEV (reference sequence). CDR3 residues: CASSSAGQGRETQYF. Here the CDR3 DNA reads TGTGCCAGCAGTTCAGCGGGACAGGGGCGGGAGACCCAGTACTTC.

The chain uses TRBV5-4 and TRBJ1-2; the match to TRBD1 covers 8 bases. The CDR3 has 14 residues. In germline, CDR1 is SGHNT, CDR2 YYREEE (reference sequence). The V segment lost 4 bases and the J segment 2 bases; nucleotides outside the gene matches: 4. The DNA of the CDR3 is TGTGCCAGCAGCCCCCGACAGGGGAACTATGGCTACACCTTC. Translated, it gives CASSPRQGNYGYTF.

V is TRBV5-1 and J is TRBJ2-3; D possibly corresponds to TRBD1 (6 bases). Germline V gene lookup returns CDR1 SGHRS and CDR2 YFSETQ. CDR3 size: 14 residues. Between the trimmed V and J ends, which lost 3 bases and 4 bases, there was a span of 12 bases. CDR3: CASSSRGGADTQYF. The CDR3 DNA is TGCGCCAGCAGCTCGCGAGGGGGTGCAGATACGCAGTATTTT.

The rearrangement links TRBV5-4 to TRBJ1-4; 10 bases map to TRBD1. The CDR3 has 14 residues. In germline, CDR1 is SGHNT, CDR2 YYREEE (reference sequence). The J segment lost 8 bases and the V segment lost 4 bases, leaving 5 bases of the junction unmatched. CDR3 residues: CASSPGQGGEKLFF. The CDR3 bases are TGTGCCAGCAGCCCAGGACAGGGGGGCGAAAAACTGTTTTTT.

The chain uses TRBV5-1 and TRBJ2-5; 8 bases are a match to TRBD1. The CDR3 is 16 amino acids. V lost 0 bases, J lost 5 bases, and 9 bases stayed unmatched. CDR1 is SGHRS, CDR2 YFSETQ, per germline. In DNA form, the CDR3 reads TGCGCCAGCAGCTTGGCGACGGCAGGGGGCAGGGAGACCCAGTACTTC. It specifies CASSLATAGGRETQYF.

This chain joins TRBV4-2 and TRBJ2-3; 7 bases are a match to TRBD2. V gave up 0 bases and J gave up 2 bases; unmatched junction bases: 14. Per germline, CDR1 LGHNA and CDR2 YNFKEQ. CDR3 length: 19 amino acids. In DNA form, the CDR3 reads TGTGCCAGCAGCCAAGAGACTATTTTAGCAACTAGCGACACAGATACGCAGTATTTT. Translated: CASSQETILATSDTDTQYF.

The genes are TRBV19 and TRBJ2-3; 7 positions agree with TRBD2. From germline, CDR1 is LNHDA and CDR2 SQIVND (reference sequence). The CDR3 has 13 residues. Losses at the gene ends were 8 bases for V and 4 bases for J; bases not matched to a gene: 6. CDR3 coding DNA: TGTGCCAGTCACTCCCGGGGGGCAGATACGCAGTATTTT. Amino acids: CASHSRGADTQYF.

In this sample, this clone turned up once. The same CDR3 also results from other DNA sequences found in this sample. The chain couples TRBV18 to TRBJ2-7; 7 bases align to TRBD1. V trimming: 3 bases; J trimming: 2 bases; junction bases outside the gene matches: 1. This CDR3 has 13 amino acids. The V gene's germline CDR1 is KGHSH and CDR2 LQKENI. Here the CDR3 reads CASSPGQTYEQYF. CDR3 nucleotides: TGTGCCAGCTCACCGGGACAGACCTACGAGCAGTACTTC. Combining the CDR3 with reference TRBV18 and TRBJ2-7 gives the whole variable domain NAGVMQNPRHLVRRRGQEARLRCSPMKGHSHVYWYRQLPEEGLKFMVYLQKENIIDESGMPKERFSAEFPKEGPSILRIQQVVRGDSAAYFCASSPGQTYEQYFGPGTRLTVT.

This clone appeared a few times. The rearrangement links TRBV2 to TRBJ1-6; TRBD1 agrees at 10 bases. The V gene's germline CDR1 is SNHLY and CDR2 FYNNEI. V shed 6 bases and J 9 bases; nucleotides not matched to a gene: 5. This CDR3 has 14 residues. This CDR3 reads CASSRDRGGSPLHF. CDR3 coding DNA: TGTGCCAGCAGCAGGGACAGGGGTGGTTCACCCCTCCACTTT.

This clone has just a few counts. Here the CDR3 reads CASSQGDDYGYTF. In DNA, the CDR3 is TGTGCCAGCAGCCAAGGAGATGACTATGGCTACACCTTC. The V gene is TRBV4-2, the J gene TRBJ1-2; D remains unclear. Deletions cut 1 base from V and 3 bases from J, with 6 bases between. The germline CDR1 and CDR2 sequences are LGHNA and YNFKEQ. The CDR3 runs 13 residues.

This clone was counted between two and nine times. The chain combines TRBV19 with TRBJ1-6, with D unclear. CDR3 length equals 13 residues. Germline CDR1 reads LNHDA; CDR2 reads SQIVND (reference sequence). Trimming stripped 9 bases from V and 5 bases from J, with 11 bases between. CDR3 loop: CASCGLDNSPLHF. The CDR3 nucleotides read TGTGCCAGCTGCGGGCTGGATAATTCACCCCTCCACTTT.

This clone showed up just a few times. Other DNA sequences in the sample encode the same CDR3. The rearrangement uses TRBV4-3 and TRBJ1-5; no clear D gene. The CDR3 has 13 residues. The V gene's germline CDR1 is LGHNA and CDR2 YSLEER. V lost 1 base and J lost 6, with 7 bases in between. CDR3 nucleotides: TGCGCCAGCAGCCAAGGAGGAGGTCAGCCCCAGCATTTT. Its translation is CASSQGGGQPQHF.

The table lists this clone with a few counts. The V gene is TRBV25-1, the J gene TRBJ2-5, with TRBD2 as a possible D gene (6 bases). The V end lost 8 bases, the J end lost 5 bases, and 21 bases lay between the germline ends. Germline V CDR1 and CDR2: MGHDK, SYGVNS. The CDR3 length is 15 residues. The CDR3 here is CASGRGGAGTETQYF. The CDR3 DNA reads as TGTGCCAGCGGGCGTGGAGGGGCTGGGACGGAGACCCAGTACTTC.

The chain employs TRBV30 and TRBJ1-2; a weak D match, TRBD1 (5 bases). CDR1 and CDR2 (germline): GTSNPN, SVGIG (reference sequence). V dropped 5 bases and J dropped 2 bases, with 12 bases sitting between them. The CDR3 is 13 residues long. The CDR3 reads CAWSGQGNYGYTF. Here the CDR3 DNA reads TGTGCCTGGTCGGGCCAGGGAAACTATGGCTACACCTTC.

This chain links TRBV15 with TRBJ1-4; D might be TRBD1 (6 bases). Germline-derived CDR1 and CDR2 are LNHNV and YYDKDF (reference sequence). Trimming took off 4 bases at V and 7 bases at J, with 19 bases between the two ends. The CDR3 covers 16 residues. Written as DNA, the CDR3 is TGTGCCACCAGCACAGGGGTTCTTCGCGCCGCTGAAAAACTGTTTTTT. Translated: CATSTGVLRAAEKLFF.

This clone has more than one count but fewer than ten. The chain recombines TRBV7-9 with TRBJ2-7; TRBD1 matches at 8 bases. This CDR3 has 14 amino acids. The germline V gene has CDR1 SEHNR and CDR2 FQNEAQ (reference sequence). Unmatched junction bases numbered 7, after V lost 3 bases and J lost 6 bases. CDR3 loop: CASSFGQGSGEQYF. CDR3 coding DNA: TGTGCCAGCAGCTTCGGACAGGGAAGCGGCGAGCAGTACTTC.

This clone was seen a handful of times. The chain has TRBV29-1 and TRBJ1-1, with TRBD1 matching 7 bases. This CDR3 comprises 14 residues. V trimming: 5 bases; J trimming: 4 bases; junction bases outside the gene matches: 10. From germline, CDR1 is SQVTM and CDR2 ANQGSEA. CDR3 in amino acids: CSVFNRGSFTEAFF. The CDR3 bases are TGCAGCGTTTTTAACAGGGGATCGTTCACTGAAGCTTTCTTT.

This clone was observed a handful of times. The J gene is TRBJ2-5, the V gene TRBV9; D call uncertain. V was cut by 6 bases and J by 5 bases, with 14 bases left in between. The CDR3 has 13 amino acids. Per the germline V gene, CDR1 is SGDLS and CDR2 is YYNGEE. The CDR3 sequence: CASTSGGWETQYF. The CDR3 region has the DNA TGTGCCAGCACTAGTGGTGGTTGGGAGACCCAGTACTTC.

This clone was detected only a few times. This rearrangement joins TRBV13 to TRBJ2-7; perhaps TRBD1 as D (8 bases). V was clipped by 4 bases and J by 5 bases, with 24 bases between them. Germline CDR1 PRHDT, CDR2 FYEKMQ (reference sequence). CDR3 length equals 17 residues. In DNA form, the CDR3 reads TGTGCCAGCAGCTCACGACAGGGGACTACGGCTAGTAACGAGCAGTACTTC. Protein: CASSSRQGTTASNEQYF. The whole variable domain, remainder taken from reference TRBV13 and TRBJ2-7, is AAGVIQSPRHLIKEKRETATLKCYPIPRHDTVYWYQQGPGQDPQFLISFYEKMQSDKGSIPDRFSAQQFSDYHSELNMSSLELGDSALYFCASSSRQGTTASNEQYFGPGTRLTVT.

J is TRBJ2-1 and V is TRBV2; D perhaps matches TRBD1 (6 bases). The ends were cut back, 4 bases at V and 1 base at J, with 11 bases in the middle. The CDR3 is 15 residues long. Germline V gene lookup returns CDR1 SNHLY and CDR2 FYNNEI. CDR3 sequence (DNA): TGTGCCAGCAGTGTCCAGGGGCTATCCTACAATGAGCAGTTCTTC. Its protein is CASSVQGLSYNEQFF.

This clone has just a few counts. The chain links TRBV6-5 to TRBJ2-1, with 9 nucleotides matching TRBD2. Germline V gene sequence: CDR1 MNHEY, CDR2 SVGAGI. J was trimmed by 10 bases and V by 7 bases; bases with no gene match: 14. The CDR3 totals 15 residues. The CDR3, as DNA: TGTGCCAGCACGCTTCTAGCGGGGTCACGGGGCGAGCAGTTCTTC. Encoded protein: CASTLLAGSRGEQFF.

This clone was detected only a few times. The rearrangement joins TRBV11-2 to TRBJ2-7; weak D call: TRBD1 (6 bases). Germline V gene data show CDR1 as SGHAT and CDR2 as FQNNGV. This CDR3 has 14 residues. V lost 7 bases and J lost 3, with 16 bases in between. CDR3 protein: CASTTTGRVYEQYF. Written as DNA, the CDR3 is TGTGCCAGCACCACCACAGGGCGAGTCTACGAGCAGTACTTC.

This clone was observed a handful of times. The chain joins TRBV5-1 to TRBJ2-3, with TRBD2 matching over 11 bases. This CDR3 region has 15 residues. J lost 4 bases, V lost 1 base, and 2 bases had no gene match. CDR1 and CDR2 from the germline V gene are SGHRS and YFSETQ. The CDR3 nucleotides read TGCGCCAGCAGCTTGACTAGCGGGGGTGCAGATACGCAGTATTTT. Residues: CASSLTSGGADTQYF.